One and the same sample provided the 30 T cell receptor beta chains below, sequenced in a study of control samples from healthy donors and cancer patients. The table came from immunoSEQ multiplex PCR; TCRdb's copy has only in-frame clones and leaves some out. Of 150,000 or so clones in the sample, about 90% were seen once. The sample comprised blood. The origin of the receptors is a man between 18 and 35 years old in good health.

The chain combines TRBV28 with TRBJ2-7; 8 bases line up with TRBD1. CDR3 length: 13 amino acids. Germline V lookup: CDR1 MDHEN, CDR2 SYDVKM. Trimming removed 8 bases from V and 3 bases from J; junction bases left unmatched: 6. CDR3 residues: CASGTGGYYEQYF. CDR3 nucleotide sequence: TGTGCCAGCGGGACAGGAGGATACTACGAGCAGTACTTC. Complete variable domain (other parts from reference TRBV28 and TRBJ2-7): DVKVTQSSRYLVKRTGEKVFLECVQDMDHENMFWYRQDPGLGLRLIYFSYDVKMKEKGDIPEGYSVSREKKERFSLILESASTNQTSMYLCASGTGGYYEQYFGPGTRLTVT.

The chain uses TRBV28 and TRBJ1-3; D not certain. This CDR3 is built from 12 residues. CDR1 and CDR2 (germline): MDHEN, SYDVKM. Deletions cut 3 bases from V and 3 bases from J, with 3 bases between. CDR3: CASSFSGNTIYF. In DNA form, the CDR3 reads TGTGCCAGCAGTTTCAGTGGAAACACCATATATTTT.

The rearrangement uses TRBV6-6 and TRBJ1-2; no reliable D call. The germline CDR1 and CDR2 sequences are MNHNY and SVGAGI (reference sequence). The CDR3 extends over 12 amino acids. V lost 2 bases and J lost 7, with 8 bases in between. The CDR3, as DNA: TGTGCCAGCAGTTACCAAGGCTCTGGCTACACCTTC. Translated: CASSYQGSGYTF.

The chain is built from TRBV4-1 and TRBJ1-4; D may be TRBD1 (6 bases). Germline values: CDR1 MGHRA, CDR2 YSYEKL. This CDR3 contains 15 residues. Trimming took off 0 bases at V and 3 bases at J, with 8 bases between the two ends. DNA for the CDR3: TGCGCCAGCAGCCAAGAAGCAGGGGCTAATGAAAAACTGTTTTTT. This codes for CASSQEAGANEKLFF.

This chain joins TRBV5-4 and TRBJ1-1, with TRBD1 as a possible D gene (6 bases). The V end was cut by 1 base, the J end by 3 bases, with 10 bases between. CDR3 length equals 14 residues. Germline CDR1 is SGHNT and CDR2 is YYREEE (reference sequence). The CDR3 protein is CASSLTAGDTEAFF. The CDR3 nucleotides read TGTGCCAGCAGCTTGACGGCAGGGGACACTGAAGCTTTCTTT.

The CDR3 bases are TGCGCCAGCAGCCAAGTGGACAGGGGGACGGCCGGGGAGCTGTTTTTT. Protein product: CASSQVDRGTAGELFF. This chain uses TRBV4-1 with TRBJ2-2; 10 nucleotides match TRBD1. CDR1 and CDR2 (germline): MGHRA, YSYEKL. This CDR3 is 16 amino acids long. J gave up 6 bases and V 1 base, and 5 bases lay outside the gene matches.

The CDR3 reads CATSRGQGKAEAFF. The CDR3 DNA follows: TGTGCCACCAGCAGAGGACAGGGAAAGGCTGAAGCTTTCTTT. V gene TRBV15 combines with J gene TRBJ1-1; 7 nucleotides line up with TRBD1. Germline-derived CDR1 and CDR2 are LNHNV and YYDKDF (reference sequence). V trimming: 1 base; J trimming: 6 bases; junction bases outside the gene matches: 5. The CDR3 has 14 residues.

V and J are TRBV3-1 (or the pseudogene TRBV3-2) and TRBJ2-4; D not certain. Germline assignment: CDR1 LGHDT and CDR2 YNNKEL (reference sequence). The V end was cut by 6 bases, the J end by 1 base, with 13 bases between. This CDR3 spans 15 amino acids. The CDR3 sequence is CASSPSQKAKNIQYF. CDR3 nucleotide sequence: TGTGCCAGCAGTCCGAGCCAGAAGGCCAAAAACATTCAGTACTTC.

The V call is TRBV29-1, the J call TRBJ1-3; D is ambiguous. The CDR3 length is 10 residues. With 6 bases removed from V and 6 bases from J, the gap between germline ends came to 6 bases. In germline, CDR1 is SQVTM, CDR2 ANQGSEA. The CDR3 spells CSVQENTIYF. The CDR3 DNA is TGCAGCGTCCAGGAAAACACCATATATTTT.

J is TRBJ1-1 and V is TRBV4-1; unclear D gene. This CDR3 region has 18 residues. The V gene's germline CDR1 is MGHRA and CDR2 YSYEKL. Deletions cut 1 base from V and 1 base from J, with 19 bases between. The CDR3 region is CASSQVGTTRFGNTEAFF. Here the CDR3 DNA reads TGCGCCAGCAGCCAAGTTGGTACCACACGGTTTGGGAACACTGAAGCTTTCTTT.

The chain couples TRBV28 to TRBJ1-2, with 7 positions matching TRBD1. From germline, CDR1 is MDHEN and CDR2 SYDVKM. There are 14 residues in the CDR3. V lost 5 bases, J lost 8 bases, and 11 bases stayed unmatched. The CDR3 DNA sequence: TGTGCCAGCAGTGACGGGACAGATCCGACGGGCTACACCTTC. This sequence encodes CASSDGTDPTGYTF.

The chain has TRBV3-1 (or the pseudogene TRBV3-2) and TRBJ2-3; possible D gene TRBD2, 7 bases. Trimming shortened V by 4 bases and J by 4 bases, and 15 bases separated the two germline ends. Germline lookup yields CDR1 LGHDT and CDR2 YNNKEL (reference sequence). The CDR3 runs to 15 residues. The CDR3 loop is CASSLGGGRADTQYF. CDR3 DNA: TGTGCCAGCAGCCTAGGGGGGGGTCGGGCAGATACGCAGTATTTT.

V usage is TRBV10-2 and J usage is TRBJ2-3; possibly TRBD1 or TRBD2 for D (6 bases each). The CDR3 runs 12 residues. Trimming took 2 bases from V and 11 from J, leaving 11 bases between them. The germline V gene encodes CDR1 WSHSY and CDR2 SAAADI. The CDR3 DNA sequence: TGCGCCAGCAGTGAGCGGAGGGGACAGCAGTATTTT. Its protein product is CASSERRGQQYF.

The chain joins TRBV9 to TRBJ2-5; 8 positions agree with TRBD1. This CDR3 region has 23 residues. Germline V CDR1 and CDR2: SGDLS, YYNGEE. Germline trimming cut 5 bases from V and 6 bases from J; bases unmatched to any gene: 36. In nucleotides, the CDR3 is TGTGCCAGCAGGATATCGCGAAGGGGAGAGGCAGGGGGCTCGGGTGGTCGCAAGAAGACCCAGTACTTC. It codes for CASRISRRGEAGGSGGRKKTQYF.

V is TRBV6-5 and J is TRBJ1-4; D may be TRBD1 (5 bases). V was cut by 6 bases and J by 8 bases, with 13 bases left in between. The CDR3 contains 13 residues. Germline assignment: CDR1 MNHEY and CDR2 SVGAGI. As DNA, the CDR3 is TGTGCCAGCAGCCCCGGACACCGGGAAAAACTGTTTTTT. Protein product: CASSPGHREKLFF.

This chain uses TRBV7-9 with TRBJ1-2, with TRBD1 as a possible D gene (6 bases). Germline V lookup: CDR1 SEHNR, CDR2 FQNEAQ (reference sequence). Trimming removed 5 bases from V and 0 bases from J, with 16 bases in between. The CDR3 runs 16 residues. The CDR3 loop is CASSPNYDRTNYGYTF. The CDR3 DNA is TGTGCCAGCAGCCCCAATTATGACAGGACTAACTATGGCTACACCTTC. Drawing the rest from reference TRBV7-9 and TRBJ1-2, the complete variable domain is DTGVSQNPRHKITKRGQNVTFRCDPISEHNRLYWYRQTLGQGPEFLTYFQNEAQLEKSRLLSDRFSAERPKGSFSTLEIQRTEQGDSAMYLCASSPNYDRTNYGYTFGSGTRLTVV.

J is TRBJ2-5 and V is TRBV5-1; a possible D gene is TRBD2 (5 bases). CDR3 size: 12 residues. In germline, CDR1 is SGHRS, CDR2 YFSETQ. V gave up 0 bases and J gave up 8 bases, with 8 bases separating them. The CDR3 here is CASSLVRVTQYF. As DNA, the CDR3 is TGCGCCAGCAGCTTGGTGCGGGTTACCCAGTACTTC.

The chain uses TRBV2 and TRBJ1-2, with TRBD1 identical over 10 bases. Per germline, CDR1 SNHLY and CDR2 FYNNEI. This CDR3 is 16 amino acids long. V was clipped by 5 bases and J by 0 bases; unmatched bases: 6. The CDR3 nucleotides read TGTGCCAGCAGTAGGACAGGGGGAACCGCTAACTATGGCTACACCTTC. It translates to CASSRTGGTANYGYTF.

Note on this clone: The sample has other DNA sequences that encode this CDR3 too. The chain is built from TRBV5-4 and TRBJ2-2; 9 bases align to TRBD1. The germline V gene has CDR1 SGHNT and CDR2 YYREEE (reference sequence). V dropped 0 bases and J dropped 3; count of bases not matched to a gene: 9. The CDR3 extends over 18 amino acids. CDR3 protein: CASSLGGRGQGYTGELFF. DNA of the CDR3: TGTGCCAGCAGCTTGGGGGGTCGGGGACAGGGATACACCGGGGAGCTGTTTTTT.

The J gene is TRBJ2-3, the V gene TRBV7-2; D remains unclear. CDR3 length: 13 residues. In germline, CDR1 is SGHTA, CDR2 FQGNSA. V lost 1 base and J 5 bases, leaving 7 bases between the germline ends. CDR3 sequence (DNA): TGTGCCAGCAGCTTAGTGGGTGGAGATACGCAGTATTTT. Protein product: CASSLVGGDTQYF. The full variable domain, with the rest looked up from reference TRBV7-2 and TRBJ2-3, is GAGVSQSPSNKVTEKGKDVELRCDPISGHTALYWYRQSLGQGLEFLIYFQGNSAPDKSGLPSDRFSAERTGGSVSTLTIQRTQQEDSAVYLCASSLVGGDTQYFGPGTRLTVL.

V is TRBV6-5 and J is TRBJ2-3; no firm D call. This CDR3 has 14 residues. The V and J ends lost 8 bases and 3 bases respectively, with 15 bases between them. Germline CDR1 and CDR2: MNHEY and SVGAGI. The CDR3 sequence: CASHTDTGTDTQYF. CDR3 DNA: TGTGCCAGCCACACCGATACTGGGACAGATACGCAGTATTTT.

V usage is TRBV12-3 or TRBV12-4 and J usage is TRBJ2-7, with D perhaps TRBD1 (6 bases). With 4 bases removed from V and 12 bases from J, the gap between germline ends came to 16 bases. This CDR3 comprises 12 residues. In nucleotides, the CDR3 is TGTGCCAGCAGTTATATGGGGGCTTGGCGGTACTTC. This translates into CASSYMGAWRYF.

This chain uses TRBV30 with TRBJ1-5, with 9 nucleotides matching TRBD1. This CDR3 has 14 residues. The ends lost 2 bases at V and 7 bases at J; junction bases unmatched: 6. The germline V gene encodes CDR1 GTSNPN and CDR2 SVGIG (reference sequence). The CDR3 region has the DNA TGTGCCTGGAGTAGGGGACAGGGCCAGCAGCCCCAGCATTTT. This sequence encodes CAWSRGQGQQPQHF.

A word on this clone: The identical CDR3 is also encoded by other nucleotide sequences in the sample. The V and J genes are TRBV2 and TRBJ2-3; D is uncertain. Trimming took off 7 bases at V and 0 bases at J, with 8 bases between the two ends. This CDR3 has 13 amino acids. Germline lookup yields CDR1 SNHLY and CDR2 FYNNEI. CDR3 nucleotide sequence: TGTGCCAGCAACGCAGCGAGCACAGATACGCAGTATTTT. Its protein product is CASNAASTDTQYF.

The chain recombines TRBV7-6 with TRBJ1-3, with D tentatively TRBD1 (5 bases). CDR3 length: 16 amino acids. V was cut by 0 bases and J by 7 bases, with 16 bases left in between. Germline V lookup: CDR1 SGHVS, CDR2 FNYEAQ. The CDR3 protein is CASSLAGQLITNTIYF. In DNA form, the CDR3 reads TGTGCCAGCAGCTTAGCGGGGCAGCTAATCACTAACACCATATATTTT.

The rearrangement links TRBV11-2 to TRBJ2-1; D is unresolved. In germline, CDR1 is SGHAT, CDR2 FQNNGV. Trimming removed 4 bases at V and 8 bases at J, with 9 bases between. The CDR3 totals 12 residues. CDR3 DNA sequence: TGTGCCAGCAGCTCAAAATGGGATGAGCAGTTCTTC. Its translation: CASSSKWDEQFF.

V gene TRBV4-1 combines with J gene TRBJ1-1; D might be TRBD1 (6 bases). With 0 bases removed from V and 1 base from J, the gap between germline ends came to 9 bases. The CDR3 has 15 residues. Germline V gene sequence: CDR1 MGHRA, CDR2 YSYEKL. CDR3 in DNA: TGCGCCAGCAGCCAAGATTCCAGGGGGAACACTGAAGCTTTCTTT. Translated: CASSQDSRGNTEAFF.

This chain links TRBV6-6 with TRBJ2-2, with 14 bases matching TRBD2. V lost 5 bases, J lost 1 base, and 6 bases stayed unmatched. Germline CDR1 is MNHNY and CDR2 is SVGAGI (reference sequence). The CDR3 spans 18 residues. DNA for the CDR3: TGTGCCAGCAGTCAGACTAGCGGGGGGGCCAGGAACACCGGGGAGCTGTTTTTT. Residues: CASSQTSGGARNTGELFF.

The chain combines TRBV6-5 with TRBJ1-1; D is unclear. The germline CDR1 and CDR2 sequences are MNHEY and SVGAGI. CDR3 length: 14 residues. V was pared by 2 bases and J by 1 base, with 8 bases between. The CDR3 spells CASSYINPNTEAFF. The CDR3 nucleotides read TGTGCCAGCAGTTACATCAACCCGAACACTGAAGCTTTCTTT.

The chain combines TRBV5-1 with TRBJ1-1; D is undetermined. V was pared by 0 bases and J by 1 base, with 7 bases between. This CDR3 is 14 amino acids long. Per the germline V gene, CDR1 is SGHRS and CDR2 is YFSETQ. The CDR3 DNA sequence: TGCGCCAGCAGCTTGGAACGTCGGAACACTGAAGCTTTCTTT. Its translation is CASSLERRNTEAFF.